This TCR beta chain was sequenced for a study of blood T cell repertoires in COVID-19. About the study: Acute and convalescent COVID-19 samples came from the United States, Italy and Spain.

TCRdb's copy holds only in-frame clones and misses some; the assay was immunoSEQ multiplex PCR. In the table there are 72,000 or so clones, about 85% of which are singletons. The V gene lost 8 bases and the J gene lost 4 bases, with 20 bases spanning the gap. CDR3 length: 15 amino acids. Per germline, CDR1 SNHLY and CDR2 FYNNEI. This TCR was sampled from a woman aged 80 or older with active or convalescent COVID-19. This chain connects TRBV2 to TRBJ2-5, with D maybe TRBD2 (5 bases). The sequenced sample was peripheral blood. CDR3 nucleotide sequence: TGTGCCAGCTTTACTTTTCAGAGGGCCGGAGAGACCCAGTACTTC. Translating it yields CASFTFQRAGETQYF. Filled out from reference TRBV2 and TRBJ2-5, the complete variable domain reads EPEVTQTPSHQVTQMGQEVILRCVPISNHLYFYWYRQILGQKVEFLVSFYNNEISEKSEIFDDQFSVERPDGSNFTLKIRSTKLEDSAMYFCASFTFQRAGETQYFGPGTRLLVL.